This TCR beta chain was captured by sequencing in a study of technical replicates of blood from a handful of donors. Produced via immunoSEQ multiplex PCR; TCRdb's table is partial and in-frame only. Of roughly 100,000 clones listed, roughly 95% are singletons. The germline V gene encodes CDR1 SEHNR and CDR2 FQNEAQ (reference sequence). The CDR3 is 16 amino acids. The V segment lost 4 bases and the J segment 5 bases; nucleotides outside the gene matches: 13. This chain connects TRBV7-9 to TRBJ2-5, with TRBD2 identical over 7 bases. Sequencing was done on a sample of T cells isolated from PBMCs. This receptor was identified in a human donor in good health. CDR3 protein: CASSSIRGVVLETQYF. The CDR3 DNA follows: TGTGCCAGCAGCTCCATCCGGGGGGTCGTTCTTGAGACCCAGTACTTC.